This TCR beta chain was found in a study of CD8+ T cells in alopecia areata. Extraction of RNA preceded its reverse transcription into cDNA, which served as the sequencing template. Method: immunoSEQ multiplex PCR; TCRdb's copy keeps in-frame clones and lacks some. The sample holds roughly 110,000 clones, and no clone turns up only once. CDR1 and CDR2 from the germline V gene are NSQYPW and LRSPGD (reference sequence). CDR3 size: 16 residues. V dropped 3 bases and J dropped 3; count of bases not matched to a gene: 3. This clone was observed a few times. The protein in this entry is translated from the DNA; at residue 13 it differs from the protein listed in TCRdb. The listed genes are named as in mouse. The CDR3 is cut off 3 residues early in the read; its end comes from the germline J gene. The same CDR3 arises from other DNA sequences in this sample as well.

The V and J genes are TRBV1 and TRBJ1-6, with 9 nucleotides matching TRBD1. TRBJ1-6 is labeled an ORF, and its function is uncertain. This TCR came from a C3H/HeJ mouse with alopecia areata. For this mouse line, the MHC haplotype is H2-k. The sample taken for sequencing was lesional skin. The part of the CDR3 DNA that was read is TGCACCTGCAGTGCGGGGGACAGGGACTATAATTCGCCC. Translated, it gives CTCSAGDRDYNSP. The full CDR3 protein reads CTCSAGDRDYNSPLYF.